A selection of T cell receptor beta chains follows, all from one sample in a study of graft-versus-host responses after intestinal transplantation. The table came from immunoSEQ multiplex PCR; TCRdb's copy has only in-frame clones and leaves some out. There are under 20,000 clones in the sample; approximately 95% occur only once, and 0.79% lies in the top ten. The sample consisted of PBMCs, taken 23 days after intestinal transplant. The source is a human patient who received an intestinal transplant, so some T cells may come from the graft donor. CDR3s include the opening cysteine and the closing phenylalanine or tryptophan. The order of the fields is D gene, V gene, clone size, J gene, CDR3 protein, CDR3 DNA. The D gene is left open where the match is weak. Clone size is given for some rows only: seen once, a few or many times, or a class if the clone is expanded.

d_call: NA
v_call: TRBV14
clone_size: NA
j_call: TRBJ2-3
cdr3_aa: CASSYETSTDTQYF
cdr3_nt: TGTGCCAGCAGCTATGAGACTAGCACAGATACGCAGTATTTT

d_call: TRBD2
v_call: TRBV4-2
clone_size: NA
j_call: TRBJ2-3
cdr3_aa: CASSQDPPGGVRDTQYF
cdr3_nt: TGTGCCAGCAGCCAAGACCCTCCGGGAGGGGTTAGAGATACGCAGTATTTT

d_call: TRBD2
v_call: TRBV28
clone_size: once
j_call: TRBJ2-5
cdr3_aa: CASWGGLAGAEQETQYF
cdr3_nt: TGTGCCTCTTGGGGGGGACTAGCGGGAGCGGAACAAGAGACCCAGTACTTC

d_call: TRBD1
v_call: TRBV6-1
clone_size: few
j_call: TRBJ2-1
cdr3_aa: CASSLDRAEQFF
cdr3_nt: TGTGCCAGCAGCCTTGACAGGGCTGAGCAGTTCTTC

d_call: NA
v_call: TRBV4-1
clone_size: NA
j_call: TRBJ2-7
cdr3_aa: CASSQGSRRERPYEQYF
cdr3_nt: TGCGCCAGCAGCCAAGGCTCTAGGAGGGAGCGACCCTACGAGCAGTACTTC

d_call: NA
v_call: TRBV19
clone_size: NA
j_call: TRBJ1-2
cdr3_aa: CASSMDVANRKTYGYTF
cdr3_nt: TGTGCCAGTAGTATGGACGTGGCAAATCGAAAGACCTATGGCTACACCTTC

d_call: TRBD2
v_call: TRBV7-9
clone_size: NA
j_call: TRBJ2-3
cdr3_aa: CASTQSRGGTDTQYF
cdr3_nt: TGTGCCAGCACCCAGAGCCGGGGGGGCACAGATACGCAGTATTTT

d_call: TRBD2
v_call: TRBV28
clone_size: NA
j_call: TRBJ2-3
cdr3_aa: CASSTIAGVTDTQYF
cdr3_nt: TGTGCCAGCAGTACAATAGCGGGAGTGACAGATACGCAGTATTTT

d_call: NA
v_call: TRBV10-3
clone_size: NA
j_call: TRBJ2-1
cdr3_aa: CAISETNNEQFF
cdr3_nt: TGTGCCATCAGTGAAACTAATAATGAGCAGTTCTTC

d_call: NA
v_call: TRBV14
clone_size: NA
j_call: TRBJ2-3
cdr3_aa: CAVGPTGGTDTQYF
cdr3_nt: TGTGCCGTCGGACCCACTGGGGGCACAGATACGCAGTATTTT

d_call: NA
v_call: TRBV5-1
clone_size: NA
j_call: TRBJ2-4
cdr3_aa: CASSLAAGSIAKNIQYF
cdr3_nt: TGCGCCAGCAGCTTGGCCGCAGGTTCCATAGCCAAAAACATTCAGTACTTC

d_call: NA
v_call: TRBV7-9
clone_size: NA
j_call: TRBJ2-7
cdr3_aa: CASAVGISYEQYF
cdr3_nt: TGTGCCAGCGCAGTGGGGATCTCCTACGAGCAGTACTTC

d_call: TRBD1
v_call: TRBV7-8
clone_size: NA
j_call: TRBJ2-7
cdr3_aa: CASSSGTGVAYEQYF
cdr3_nt: TGTGCCAGCAGCTCCGGGACAGGGGTGGCCTACGAGCAGTACTTC

d_call: NA
v_call: TRBV5-6
clone_size: NA
j_call: TRBJ2-2
cdr3_aa: CASSVGSGELFF
cdr3_nt: TGTGCCAGCTCAGTGGGGTCCGGGGAGCTGTTTTTT

d_call: NA
v_call: TRBV28
clone_size: NA
j_call: TRBJ2-2
cdr3_aa: CASSFLLAGAGELFF
cdr3_nt: TGTGCCAGCAGTTTCCTTTTAGCTGGGGCCGGGGAGCTGTTTTTT

d_call: NA
v_call: TRBV2
clone_size: NA
j_call: TRBJ2-1
cdr3_aa: CASSDSSGTPVGEQFF
cdr3_nt: TGTGCCAGCAGCGACAGCTCCGGGACACCCGTGGGTGAGCAGTTCTTC

d_call: TRBD2
v_call: TRBV28
clone_size: NA
j_call: TRBJ2-2
cdr3_aa: CASSSPGLAEPNTGELFF
cdr3_nt: TGTGCCAGCAGTTCTCCGGGACTAGCGGAACCCAACACCGGGGAGCTGTTTTTT

d_call: NA
v_call: TRBV11-3
clone_size: NA
j_call: TRBJ1-3
cdr3_aa: CASSLDSSGNTIYF
cdr3_nt: TGTGCCAGCAGCTTAGACAGCTCTGGAAACACCATATATTTT

d_call: NA
v_call: TRBV19
clone_size: NA
j_call: TRBJ2-7
cdr3_aa: CASSISGVYEQYF
cdr3_nt: TGTGCCAGTAGTATATCGGGGGTCTACGAGCAGTACTTC

d_call: TRBD2
v_call: TRBV6-5
clone_size: NA
j_call: TRBJ2-7
cdr3_aa: CASRTQLAGAYEQYF
cdr3_nt: TGTGCCAGCAGAACCCAACTAGCGGGTGCCTACGAGCAGTACTTC

d_call: NA
v_call: TRBV9
clone_size: NA
j_call: TRBJ2-7
cdr3_aa: CASSPRDGSYEQYF
cdr3_nt: TGTGCCAGCAGCCCCCGGGACGGTTCCTACGAGCAGTACTTC